The subject of this entry is one TCR beta chain. There are 15 residues in the CDR3. V was shortened by 1 base and J by 1 base, with 11 bases between the two germline ends. In germline, CDR1 is SGHTA, CDR2 FQGNSA. This entry is derived from a study of T-cell reconstitution after alpha-beta-depleted transplantation in children. The TCRbeta library incorporated unique molecular identifiers. Using its own MiXCR run on the PCR reads, TCRdb lists one record per CDR3 protein. This table holds 300,000 or so distinct CDR3 sequences, about a tenth found once. The sequence was obtained from a human donor who donated a stem cell graft to a child with SCID. The source was PBMCs from the stem cell graft donor, collected from the stem cell graft. J is TRBJ2-7 and V is TRBV7-2; tentative D call: TRBD1 (6 bases). The CDR3 nucleotides are TGTGCCAGCAGCTTAGATTCCAGGGGTTCCTACGAGCAGTACTTC. Amino acids: CASSLDSRGSYEQYF.